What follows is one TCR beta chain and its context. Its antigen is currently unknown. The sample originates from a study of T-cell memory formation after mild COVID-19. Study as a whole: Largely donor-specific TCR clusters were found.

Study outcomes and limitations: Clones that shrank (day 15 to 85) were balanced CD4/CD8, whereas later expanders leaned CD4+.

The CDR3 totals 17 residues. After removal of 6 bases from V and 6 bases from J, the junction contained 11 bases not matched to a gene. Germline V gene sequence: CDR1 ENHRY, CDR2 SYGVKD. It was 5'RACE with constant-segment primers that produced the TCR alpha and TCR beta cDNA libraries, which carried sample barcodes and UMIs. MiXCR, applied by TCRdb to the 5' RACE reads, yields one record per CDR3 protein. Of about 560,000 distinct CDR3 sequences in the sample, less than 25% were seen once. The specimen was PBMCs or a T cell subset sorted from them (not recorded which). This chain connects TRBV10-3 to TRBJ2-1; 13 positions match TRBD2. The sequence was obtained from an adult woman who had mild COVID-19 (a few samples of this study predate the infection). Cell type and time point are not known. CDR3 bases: TGTGCCATCAGACCCTCCCCGGGACTAGCGGGGACCAATGAGCAGTTCTTC. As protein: CAIRPSPGLAGTNEQFF.